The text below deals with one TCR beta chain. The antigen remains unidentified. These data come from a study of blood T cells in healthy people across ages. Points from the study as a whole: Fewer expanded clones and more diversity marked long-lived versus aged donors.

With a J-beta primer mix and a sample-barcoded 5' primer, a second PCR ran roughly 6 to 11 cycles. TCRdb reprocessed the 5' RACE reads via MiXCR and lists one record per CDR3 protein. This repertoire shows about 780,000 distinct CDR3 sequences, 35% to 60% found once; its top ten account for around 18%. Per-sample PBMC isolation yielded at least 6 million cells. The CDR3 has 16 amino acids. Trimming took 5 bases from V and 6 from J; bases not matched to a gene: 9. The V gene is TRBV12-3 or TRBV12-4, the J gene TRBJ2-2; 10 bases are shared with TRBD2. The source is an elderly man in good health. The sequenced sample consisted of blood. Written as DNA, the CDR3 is TGTGCCAGCAGTCACCCAAGCGGGAGGGTCCCCGGGGAGCTGTTTTTT. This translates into CASSHPSGRVPGELFF.